The rows below give T cell receptor beta chains drawn from one sample of a study of patients and donors after allogeneic stem cell transplantation. TCRdb reprocessed the RT-PCR reads with MiXCR, giving one entry per CDR3 protein. The sample contains 190,000 or so distinct CDR3 sequences, 38% of which appear only once. The sequenced sample consisted of blood, either unsorted or a sorted T cell fraction (not recorded which). These receptor sequences come from a human donor who was either an allogeneic HSCT recipient or a stem cell or donor lymphocyte infusion donor (not recorded which). It is not recorded whose cells these are; they may come from a transplant donor. The conserved cysteine and the conserved F or W are not part of the CDR3 here. Rows give clone size only sometimes, using once, few, many, or a class for an expanded clone.

V	J	size	CDR3
TRBV4-1	TRBJ1-6	few	ASSQIWTGGSSYNSPLH
TRBV6-2/TRBV6-3	TRBJ2-3	NA	ASSLPTGGVPDTQY
TRBV25-1	TRBJ2-2	NA	ASSEGYGTPGELF
TRBV7-8	TRBJ1-5	NA	ASSLHRPPFSNQPQH
TRBV7-7	TRBJ1-5	NA	ASSLGGPREPQH
TRBV15	TRBJ2-7	few	ATSKNREGSYEQY
TRBV27	TRBJ1-2	few	ASSPGGWDGSYGYT
TRBV12-3/TRBV12-4	TRBJ2-7	few	ASSPRVGGSYEQY
TRBV24-1	TRBJ2-1	few	ATSDLASKF
TRBV20-1	TRBJ1-1	NA	SASRHQNTEAF
TRBV3-1	TRBJ2-7	NA	ASSRRLDLNEQY
TRBV10-3	TRBJ1-3	few	AISDSGLGGNTIY
TRBV4-2	TRBJ2-3	NA	ASSQDQARGADTQY
TRBV6-5	TRBJ1-1	few	ASSYSWRGSEAF
TRBV7-9	TRBJ2-5	NA	ASSLDYLQETQY
TRBV6-6	TRBJ1-2	NA	ASPTPDERYGYT
TRBV25-1	TRBJ2-4	NA	ASSESAGGHNKNIQY
TRBV21-1	TRBJ1-2	NA	ASSKRAYYGYT
TRBV5-6	TRBJ1-1	NA	ASTLGLSEAF
TRBV10-3	TRBJ1-4	few	AISPDTVNEKLF
TRBV6-4	TRBJ1-1	NA	ASRGTGNTEAF
TRBV24-1	TRBJ2-2	few	ATRDGRVANTGELF
TRBV12-3/TRBV12-4	TRBJ1-4	NA	ASSLWQAGTNEKLF
TRBV27	TRBJ1-2	few	ASRWTGGNYGYT
TRBV5-1	TRBJ1-1	NA	ASSLYPFSNTEAF
TRBV5-5	TRBJ1-3	few	ASRPTTGFSGNTIY
TRBV12-3/TRBV12-4	TRBJ1-6	few	ASSLLGSPLH
TRBV5-1	TRBJ1-6	NA	ASSLRQDNSPLH
TRBV20-1	TRBJ2-7	NA	SARRQINYEQY
TRBV27	TRBJ2-7	NA	ASSSRGTVYEQY
TRBV5-1	TRBJ1-2	NA	ASSFVTPRASYT
TRBV29-1	TRBJ1-2	few	SVAEAGYT
TRBV28	TRBJ1-5	NA	ASSVGQFLGQPQH
TRBV18	TRBJ1-5	NA	ASSPAGAGSGQH
TRBV5-1	TRBJ2-7	NA	ASSVEGAYEQY
TRBV12-3/TRBV12-4	TRBJ2-7	NA	ASSFAAYEQY
TRBV3-1	TRBJ1-2	few	ASSQYGDPTYGYT
TRBV20-1	TRBJ1-1	NA	SASETGGWGTEAF
TRBV9	TRBJ1-2	NA	ASSDPGQGGSYGYT
TRBV20-1	TRBJ1-5	NA	SARDGSLRPQH
TRBV18	TRBJ2-7	few	ASSPRNEQY
TRBV7-9	TRBJ2-7	few	ASSLIVESNEQY
TRBV28	TRBJ1-2	NA	ASSLGTGYLYGYT
TRBV5-6	TRBJ2-2	NA	ASSNQESLPGELF
TRBV5-4	TRBJ2-1	NA	ASSLPPFKTEQF
TRBV6-1	TRBJ1-2	NA	ASSDGTSLYGNT
TRBV5-1	TRBJ2-2	NA	ASSTDANTGELF
TRBV12-3/TRBV12-4	TRBJ2-5	NA	ASSQGRGGGWPEETQY
TRBV7-9	TRBJ1-2	few	ASRTGQGDGYT
TRBV7-6	TRBJ2-4	NA	ASSLRGGLAKNIQY
TRBV28	TRBJ1-6	NA	ASSSAGEYFYNSPLH
TRBV29-1	TRBJ2-7	few	SVIPGLTYEQY
TRBV5-8	TRBJ1-1	NA	ASSFRGRLLNTEAF
TRBV6-5	TRBJ1-5	few	ASMVSWGQPQH
TRBV28	TRBJ2-7	NA	ASSRGAIAYYEQY